These T cell receptor beta chains were read from a single sample in a study of shared clonotypes between healthy human individuals. The assay was immunoSEQ multiplex PCR, and TCRdb's table has in-frame clones only and misses some. The sample yields approximately 2,300,000 clones, less than 95% seen once. Sequenced input: naive CD4+ T cells from PBMCs. Source of these receptors: a man between 18 and 29 years old in good health. Some clones in this sample may be carry-over from other donors' samples. Each CDR3 is given with its conserved first and last residue. Fields, in order: J gene, D gene, V gene, clone size, CDR3 protein, CDR3 DNA. A D gene is named only where the DNA matches it firmly. The listing skips clone size in some rows; elsewhere it reads once, few, many or a size class.

>TRBJ2-2|-|TRBV6-5|-
CASSWAGGTGELFF
TGTGCCAGCAGTTGGGCTGGCGGGACCGGGGAGCTGTTTTTT
>TRBJ1-2|-|TRBV5-8|-
CASSLHDIFFSLWGGYTF
TGTGCCAGCAGCCTCCACGATATCTTTTTTTCCCTTTGGGGTGGCTACACCTTC
>TRBJ2-3|-|TRBV19|-
CASSIGGEGIDTQYF
TGTGCCAGTAGTATTGGGGGAGAAGGAATAGATACGCAGTATTTT
>TRBJ2-1|-|TRBV5-5|once
CASRSGTYNEQFF
TGTGCCAGCAGGTCCGGTACCTACAATGAGCAGTTCTTC
>TRBJ2-7|-|TRBV7-9|-
CASRGHSSYEQYF
TGTGCCAGCAGAGGCCACAGTTCCTACGAGCAGTACTTC
>TRBJ1-1|TRBD1|TRBV28|-
CASSFLGTGVLEAFF
TGTGCCAGCAGTTTTCTAGGGACAGGGGTCCTTGAAGCTTTCTTT
>TRBJ1-5|TRBD1|TRBV6-1|-
CASTARTGDGQPQHF
TGTGCCAGCACCGCCCGGACAGGGGATGGCCAGCCCCAGCATTTT
>TRBJ1-2|-|TRBV7-2|-
CASTQTGGPPYGYTF
TGTGCCAGCACCCAAACCGGGGGGCCCCCTTATGGCTACACCTTC
>TRBJ1-1|-|TRBV6-5|-
CASSYWGGDTEAFF
TGTGCCAGCAGTTACTGGGGGGGAGACACTGAAGCTTTCTTT
>TRBJ2-2|TRBD1|TRBV7-9|-
CASRRDRETGELFF
TGTGCCAGCAGAAGGGACAGGGAAACCGGGGAGCTGTTTTTT
>TRBJ2-3|TRBD1|TRBV7-7|-
CASSPQGTSTDTQYF
TGTGCCAGCAGCCCACAGGGGACGAGCACAGATACGCAGTATTTT
>TRBJ2-3|-|TRBV5-1|-
CASSLVVSELAPDTQYF
TGCGCCAGCAGCTTGGTCGTATCCGAACTAGCCCCAGATACGCAGTATTTT
>TRBJ2-3|-|TRBV30|once
CAWRAGRDPTSTDTQYF
TGTGCCTGGAGGGCGGGCCGGGACCCAACTAGCACAGATACGCAGTATTTT
>TRBJ2-7|TRBD1|TRBV4-1|-
CASSRPGQGFSEQYF
TGCGCCAGCAGCCGACCGGGACAGGGGTTTTCCGAGCAGTACTTC
>TRBJ1-5|-|TRBV7-2|-
CASSLTGSSNQPQHF
TGTGCCAGCAGCTTAACAGGGAGTAGCAATCAGCCCCAGCATTTT
>TRBJ2-7|TRBD2|TRBV2|-
CASSETPSSGKYF
TGTGCCAGCAGTGAAACACCGTCTAGCGGGAAGTACTTC
>TRBJ2-3|TRBD2|TRBV7-2|-
CASSLGPSGTADTQYF
TGTGCCAGCAGCTTAGGTCCTAGCGGGACGGCAGATACGCAGTATTTT
>TRBJ2-7|-|TRBV6-1|-
CASSEATVYSGYEQYF
TGTGCCAGCAGTGAAGCGACGGTCTACTCGGGATACGAGCAGTACTTC
>TRBJ1-1|-|TRBV28|-
CASSTGNTEAFF
TGTGCCAGCAGTACAGGGAACACTGAAGCTTTCTTT
>TRBJ1-3|TRBD1|TRBV28|-
CASSWDSSGNTIYF
TGTGCCAGCAGCTGGGACAGCTCTGGAAACACCATATATTTT
>TRBJ2-1|-|TRBV5-1|once
CASSLGGRYNEQFF
TGCGCCAGCAGCTTGGGGGGACGGTACAATGAGCAGTTCTTC
>TRBJ2-1|TRBD2|TRBV6-1|-
CASTSGRAGVFF
TGTGCCAGCACTAGCGGGAGGGCCGGAGTCTTCTTC
>TRBJ2-3|-|TRBV4-2|-
CASSKAWAETTDTQYF
TGTGCCAGCAGCAAAGCTTGGGCCGAAACTACAGATACGCAGTATTTT
>TRBJ1-4|-|TRBV18|-
CASSQEPTNEKLFF
TGTGCCAGCTCACAGGAACCAACTAATGAAAAACTGTTTTTT
>TRBJ2-1|TRBD2|TRBV29-1|-
CSVRTSGTYNEQFF
TGCAGCGTGAGAACTAGCGGGACATACAATGAGCAGTTCTTC
>TRBJ2-1|TRBD2|TRBV15|-
CATSRGGTSGNNEQFF
TGTGCCACCAGCAGAGGCGGGACTAGCGGAAACAATGAGCAGTTCTTC
>TRBJ1-5|-|TRBV6-5|-
CASWGREINQPQHF
TGTGCCAGCTGGGGCAGGGAAATTAATCAGCCCCAGCATTTT
>TRBJ2-3|-|TRBV5-1|-
CASSLAEVTDTQYF
TGCGCCAGCAGCTTGGCCGAAGTGACAGATACGCAGTATTTT
>TRBJ1-2|-|TRBV11-2|-
CASSLVDSLAYGYTF
TGTGCCAGCAGCTTAGTGGACAGCCTGGCCTATGGCTACACCTTC
>TRBJ2-3|TRBD1|TRBV5-1|-
CASSLVGQGAGTDTQYF
TGCGCCAGCAGCTTGGTGGGACAGGGGGCTGGCACAGATACGCAGTATTTT
>TRBJ2-7|TRBD2|TRBV7-3|-
CASSLGTSGTSYEQYF
TGTGCCAGCAGCTTGGGGACTAGCGGGACCTCCTACGAGCAGTACTTC
>TRBJ2-3|TRBD1|TRBV28|-
CASSPDRGSDTQYF
TGTGCCAGCAGCCCGGACAGGGGCAGCGATACGCAGTATTTT
>TRBJ1-2|-|TRBV6-1|-
CASRSNRDPGYTF
TGTGCCAGCAGGTCTAACAGGGATCCTGGCTACACCTTC
>TRBJ2-7|-|TRBV6-1|-
CASRDSSLYEQYF
TGTGCCAGCAGAGATTCATCCCTCTACGAGCAGTACTTC
>TRBJ2-1|TRBD2|TRBV4-1|-
CASSQGSWTSGWNEQFF
TGCGCCAGCAGCCAAGGGTCCTGGACTAGCGGGTGGAATGAGCAGTTCTTC
>TRBJ2-3|-|TRBV4-1|-
CASSHRTTRDGDTQYF
TGCGCCAGCAGCCACCGAACGACTAGGGATGGAGATACGCAGTATTTT
>TRBJ2-2|TRBD1|TRBV5-1|-
CASAPPDRVDGELFF
TGCGCCAGCGCCCCGCCAGACAGGGTTGACGGGGAGCTGTTTTTT
>TRBJ2-3|TRBD2|TRBV5-1|-
CASSLALAEGVDTQYF
TGCGCCAGCAGCTTGGCCCTAGCGGAGGGAGTAGATACGCAGTATTTT
>TRBJ2-5|-|TRBV6-6|-
CASSYTNHNQETQYF
TGTGCCAGCAGTTACACCAATCACAACCAAGAGACCCAGTACTTC
>TRBJ1-2|-|TRBV6-1|-
CASSEAGIYGYGYTF
TGTGCCAGCAGTGAAGCCGGAATCTATGGGTATGGCTACACCTTC